These 9 T cell receptor beta chains originate from one sample sequenced in a study of graft-versus-host responses after intestinal transplantation. TCRdb's copy holds only in-frame clones and misses some; the assay was immunoSEQ multiplex PCR. The profile covers more than 85,000 clones, with around 90% appearing a single time and around 0.07% taken by the ten largest. Antigen specificity for these receptors is unknown. The specimen comprised unstimulated CD8+ T cells sorted from spleen or lymph node cells, sampled before transplant. The receptors derive from a human donor who was the organ donor for an intestinal transplant.

V gene TRBV6-5 combines with J gene TRBJ1-1; D call uncertain. The germline V and J ends were trimmed by 0 bases and 7 bases, with 9 bases remaining between them. The CDR3 is 13 amino acids. Germline V gene lookup returns CDR1 MNHEY and CDR2 SVGAGI. DNA for the CDR3: TGTGCCAGCAGTTACTCGCAACTTTATGAAGCTTTCTTT. Amino acids: CASSYSQLYEAFF.

V gene TRBV7-9 combines with J gene TRBJ1-4; no clear D gene. CDR3 length: 13 amino acids. Per the germline V gene, CDR1 is SEHNR and CDR2 is FQNEAQ (reference sequence). The V end was cut by 1 base, the J end by 10 bases, with 10 bases between. CDR3 nucleotides: TGTGCCAGCAGCTTAGAGGAGGCGGGAAAACTGTTTTTT. It yields the protein CASSLEEAGKLFF.

V and J are TRBV13 and TRBJ2-2, with TRBD2 matching 10 bases. CDR1 PRHDT and CDR2 FYEKMQ come from the germline V gene (reference sequence). The V segment lost 0 bases and the J segment 4 bases; nucleotides outside the gene matches: 2. The CDR3 spans 16 residues. CDR3 coding DNA: TGTGCCAGCAGCTTAGGGACTAGCGGGCCCACCGGGGAGCTGTTTTTT. It translates to CASSLGTSGPTGELFF.

The chain carries TRBV11-3 and TRBJ1-6; a weak D match, TRBD1 (5 bases). Trimming pared 5 bases from V and 0 bases from J, leaving 23 bases between. The CDR3 totals 20 residues. Germline assignment: CDR1 SGHNT and CDR2 YENEEA. The CDR3 loop reads CASSPAAEWGVSSYNSPLHF. The CDR3 coding sequence is TGTGCCAGCAGCCCCGCGGCCGAGTGGGGGGTGAGCTCCTATAATTCACCCCTCCACTTT.

V and J are TRBV6-7 and TRBJ1-6, with D possibly being TRBD1 (5 bases). TRBV6-7 is assigned to the ORF class and has an uncertain function. V was cut by 11 bases and J by 7 bases, with 15 bases left in between. The CDR3 runs to 13 residues. The CDR3 sequence: CASWTQGNSPLHF. CDR3 nucleotide sequence: TGTGCCTCCTGGACGCAGGGAAATTCACCCCTCCACTTT.

The genes are TRBV15 and TRBJ2-6; TRBD2 matches 8 bases. Trimming cost V 6 bases and J 0 bases; bases outside gene matches: 16. The CDR3 is 20 amino acids. Germline lookup yields CDR1 LNHNV and CDR2 YYDKDF (reference sequence). CDR3 DNA sequence: TGTGCCACCAGGAAGGTCAGTCTACTAGCGGACTCCTCTGGGGCCAACGTCCTGACTTTC. Translating it yields CATRKVSLLADSSGANVLTF.

CDR3 region: CATSRGGETNEKLFF. The CDR3 DNA sequence: TGTGCCACCAGCAGAGGGGGAGAAACTAATGAAAAACTGTTTTTT. V usage is TRBV15 and J usage is TRBJ1-4; no firm D call. The V end lost 1 base, the J end lost 1 base, and 7 bases lay between the germline ends. This CDR3 region has 15 residues. CDR1 and CDR2 (germline): LNHNV, YYDKDF (reference sequence).

The chain employs TRBV5-1 and TRBJ2-2, with TRBD2 matching 9 bases. Trimming at V came to 0 bases and at J to 6 bases, leaving 6 bases not matched to a gene. Germline V lookup: CDR1 SGHRS, CDR2 YFSETQ. The CDR3 is 16 residues long. This CDR3 is CASSLVGSGSAGELFF. The CDR3 bases are TGCGCCAGCAGCTTGGTCGGTAGCGGGAGTGCCGGGGAGCTGTTTTTT. The whole variable domain, filled in from reference TRBV5-1 and TRBJ2-2, reads KAGVTQTPRYLIKTRGQQVTLSCSPISGHRSVSWYQQTPGQGLQFLFEYFSETQRNKGNFPGRFSGRQFSNSRSEMNVSTLELGDSALYLCASSLVGSGSAGELFFGEGSRLTVL.

This chain connects TRBV6-6 to TRBJ2-1, with 7 bases that match TRBD2. Unmatched junction bases numbered 7, after V lost 3 bases and J lost 5 bases. CDR1 MNHNY and CDR2 SVGAGI come from the germline V gene (reference sequence). This CDR3 spans 15 amino acids. CDR3 sequence: CASSYGLAEDNEQFF. The DNA for the CDR3 is TGTGCCAGCAGTTATGGCCTAGCGGAGGACAATGAGCAGTTCTTC.